The entry below describes one T cell receptor beta chain. The sample comes from a study of blood T cell repertoires in COVID-19. In the study overall: Acute and convalescent COVID-19 samples came from the United States, Italy and Spain. PBMCs, B-cell-depleted T cells, or T cells were the source of the cDNA or gDNA that made up the material.

Produced via immunoSEQ multiplex PCR; TCRdb's table is partial and in-frame only. This sample has about 200,000 clones; roughly 88% occur once, and the top ten carry 9.7%. Sequences were obtained from peripheral blood. The source of this sequence is a man between 45 and 60 years old with active or convalescent COVID-19.

The CDR3, as DNA: TGTGCCAGCAGTTCCCGCCCTCGACAGGGTAGCAATCAGCCCCAGCATTTT. As protein: CASSSRPRQGSNQPQHF. This chain links TRBV7-8 with TRBJ1-5; TRBD1 aligns across 7 bases. V was pared by 6 bases and J by 0 bases, with 11 bases of the junction left unmatched. There are 17 residues in the CDR3. Germline V gene sequence: CDR1 SGHVS, CDR2 FQNEAQ. Variable domain in full (rest from reference TRBV7-8 and TRBJ1-5): GAGVSQSPRYKVAKRGQDVALRCDPISGHVSLFWYQQALGQGPEFLTYFQNEAQLDKSGLPSDRFFAERPEGSVSTLKIQRTQQEDSAVYLCASSSRPRQGSNQPQHFGDGTRLSIL.